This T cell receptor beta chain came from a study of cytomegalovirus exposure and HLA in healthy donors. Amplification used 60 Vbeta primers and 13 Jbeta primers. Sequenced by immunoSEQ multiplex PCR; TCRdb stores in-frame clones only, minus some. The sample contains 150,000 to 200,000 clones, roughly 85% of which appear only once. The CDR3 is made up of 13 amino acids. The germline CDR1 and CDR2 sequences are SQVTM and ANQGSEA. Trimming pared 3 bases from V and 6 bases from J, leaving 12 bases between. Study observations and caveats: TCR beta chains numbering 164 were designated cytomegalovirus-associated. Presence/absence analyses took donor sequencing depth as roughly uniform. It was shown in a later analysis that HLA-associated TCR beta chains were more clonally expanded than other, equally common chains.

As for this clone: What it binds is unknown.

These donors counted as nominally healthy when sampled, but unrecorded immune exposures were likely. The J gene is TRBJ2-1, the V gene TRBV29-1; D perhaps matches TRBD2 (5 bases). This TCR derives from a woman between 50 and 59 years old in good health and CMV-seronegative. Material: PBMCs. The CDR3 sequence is CSVEWLAGNEQFF. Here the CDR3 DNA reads TGCAGCGTTGAGTGGCTAGCAGGCAATGAGCAGTTCTTC.